The source of this TCR beta chain is a study of T cells in Graves' hyperthyroidism and ophthalmopathy. The wider study: Peripheral blood was obtained at initial diagnosis, preceding any treatment.

The CDR3 is made up of 16 amino acids. Per the germline V gene, CDR1 is SGHRS and CDR2 is YFSETQ. Isolation of PBMCs was performed on 9.5 to 10 ml fresh peripheral blood. Worth noting for this clonotype: The junction and the germline gene differ at one end; a read error may be behind it.

TCR beta CDR3 region amplification was performed from RNA transcripts. The TCR CDR3 first-round RT-PCR relied on the HTBI primer set. Using its own MiXCR run on the multiplex PCR reads, TCRdb lists one record per CDR3 protein. The sample comprises roughly 300,000 distinct CDR3 sequences, roughly 18% of which are singletons, and approximately 54% rests with the top ten. The gene calls are TRBV5-1 and TRBJ1-2; possibly TRBD1 for D (6 bases). This TCR came from a woman aged 45-59 years with Graves' hyperthyroidism. The material sequenced was blood. DNA of the CDR3: TGTGCCAGCAGCTCCCTCCGACAGGATGATAACTATGGCTACACCTTC. Its protein product is CASSSLRQDDNYGYTF.